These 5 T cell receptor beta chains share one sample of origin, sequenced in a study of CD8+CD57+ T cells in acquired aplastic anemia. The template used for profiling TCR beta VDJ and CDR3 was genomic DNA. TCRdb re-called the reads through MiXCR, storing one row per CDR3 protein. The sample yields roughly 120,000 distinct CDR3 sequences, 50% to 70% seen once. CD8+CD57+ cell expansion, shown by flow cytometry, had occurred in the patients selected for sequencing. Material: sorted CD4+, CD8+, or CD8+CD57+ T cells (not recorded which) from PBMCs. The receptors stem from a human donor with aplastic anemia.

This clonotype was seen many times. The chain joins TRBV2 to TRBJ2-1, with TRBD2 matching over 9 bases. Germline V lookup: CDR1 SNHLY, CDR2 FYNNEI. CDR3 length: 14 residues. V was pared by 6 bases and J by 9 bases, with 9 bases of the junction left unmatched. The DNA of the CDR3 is TGTGCCAGCAGAGGGAGCGGGAGGTTTGGTGAGCAGTTCTTC. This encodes CASRGSGRFGEQFF. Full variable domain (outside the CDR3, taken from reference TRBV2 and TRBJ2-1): EPEVTQTPSHQVTQMGQEVILRCVPISNHLYFYWYRQILGQKVEFLVSFYNNEISEKSEIFDDQFSVERPDGSNFTLKIRSTKLEDSAMYFCASRGSGRFGEQFFGPGTRLTVL.

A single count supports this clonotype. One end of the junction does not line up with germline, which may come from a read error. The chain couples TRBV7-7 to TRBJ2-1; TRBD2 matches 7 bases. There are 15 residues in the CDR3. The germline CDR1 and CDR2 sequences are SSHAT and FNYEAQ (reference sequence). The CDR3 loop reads CASSRWSSGYNEQFF. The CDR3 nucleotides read TGTGCTAGCAGCAGATGGTCTAGCGGATACAATGAGCAGTTCTTC.

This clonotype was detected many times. The DNA for the CDR3 is TGTGCCAGCAAGGGGATGGGGTCTTACGAGCAGTACTTC. It codes for CASKGMGSYEQYF. The chain combines TRBV5-4 with TRBJ2-7; a weak D match, TRBD1 (5 bases). The germline V gene encodes CDR1 SGHNT and CDR2 YYREEE (reference sequence). CDR3 length: 13 amino acids. Trimming left V 6 bases short and J 4 bases short, with 14 bases between.

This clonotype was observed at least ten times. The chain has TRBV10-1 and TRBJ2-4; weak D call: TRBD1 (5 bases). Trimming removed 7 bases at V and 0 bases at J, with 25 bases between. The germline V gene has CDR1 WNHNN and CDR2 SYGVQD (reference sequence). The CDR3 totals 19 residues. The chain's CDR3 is CASTDIRVTRLLAKNIQYF. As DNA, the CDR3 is TGCGCCAGCACTGATATCAGGGTCACCCGCCTTCTAGCCAAAAACATTCAGTACTTC.

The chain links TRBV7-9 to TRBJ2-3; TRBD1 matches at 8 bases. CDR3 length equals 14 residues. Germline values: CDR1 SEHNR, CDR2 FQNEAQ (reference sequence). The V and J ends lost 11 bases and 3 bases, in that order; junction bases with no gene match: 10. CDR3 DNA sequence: TGTGCCTCGGACAGGGAGTTGTTGACAGATACGCAGTATTTT. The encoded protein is CASDRELLTDTQYF.